Presented here are 12 T cell receptor beta chains from one specimen sequenced in a study of OX40 agonist ivuxolimab in advanced cancers. This table comes from immunoSEQ multiplex PCR, and its TCRdb copy is limited to in-frame clones, with some not included. The sample contains some 86,000 clones, under 85% of which appear only once. This sample comprised CD4+ or CD8+ T cells sorted from blood, obtained in a trial of the OX40 agonist ivuxolimab. The receptors originated from an adult with an advanced solid tumor such as melanoma, head and neck, liver or kidney cancer.

The gene calls are TRBV7-9 and TRBJ1-4; D might be TRBD1 (6 bases). Per germline, CDR1 SEHNR and CDR2 FQNEAQ (reference sequence). The CDR3 length is 14 residues. Deletions cut 5 bases from V and 5 bases from J, with 12 bases between. In DNA form, the CDR3 reads TGTGCCAGCAGCCTAGACGGGGGCAATGAAAAACTGTTTTTT. This sequence encodes CASSLDGGNEKLFF.

CDR3: CASSSSGGYNEQFF. DNA of the CDR3: TGTGCCAGCAGTTCCAGCGGGGGATACAATGAGCAGTTCTTC. The chain combines TRBV28 with TRBJ2-1; 8 bases match TRBD2. Germline V gene lookup returns CDR1 MDHEN and CDR2 SYDVKM. The CDR3 spans 14 residues. Trimming cost V 4 bases and J 4 bases; bases outside gene matches: 3.

The chain couples TRBV6-1 to TRBJ2-7; 8 bases are a match to TRBD1. The CDR3 runs to 12 residues. CDR1 is MNHNS and CDR2 is SASEGT in the germline V gene. J gave up 6 bases and V 8 bases, and 6 bases lay outside the gene matches. The CDR3 region has the DNA TGTGCCAGCTGGGACAGGTATGCCGAGCAGTACTTC. Its protein is CASWDRYAEQYF.

The genes are TRBV7-2 and TRBJ2-1; 7 nucleotides agree with TRBD2. The CDR3 is 16 amino acids. From germline, CDR1 is SGHTA and CDR2 FQGNSA. The V gene end was trimmed by 5 bases and the J gene end by 5 bases; junction bases not matched to a gene: 12. The CDR3 coding sequence is TGTGCCAGCAGCCCGGGGCGCGGGAGCTCAAACAATGAGCAGTTCTTC. This sequence encodes CASSPGRGSSNNEQFF.

The V call is TRBV10-3, the J call TRBJ2-5, with D maybe TRBD1 (6 bases). The CDR3 contains 13 residues. Germline values: CDR1 ENHRY, CDR2 SYGVKD. With 5 bases removed from V and 0 bases from J, the gap between germline ends came to 7 bases. Here the CDR3 DNA reads TGTGCCATCAGTAGGACAGACCAAGAGACCCAGTACTTC. It encodes CAISRTDQETQYF.

This sequence joins TRBV6-1 and TRBJ1-2; 7 bases are shared with TRBD1. There are 15 residues in the CDR3. With V trimmed by 6 bases and J by 2 bases, 9 bases remained unmatched. Looked up from germline, CDR1 is MNHNS and CDR2 is SASEGT. The CDR3 DNA is TGTGCCAGCAGGGGAGGGACAGCTTCAAACTATGGCTACACCTTC. This codes for CASRGGTASNYGYTF.

This clone occurred a few times. This chain joins TRBV7-2 and TRBJ1-5, with TRBD1 identical over 8 bases. V shed 5 bases and J 5 bases; nucleotides not matched to a gene: 2. CDR1 is SGHTA and CDR2 is FQGNSA in the germline V gene. This CDR3 contains 13 residues. CDR3 coding DNA: TGTGCCAGCAGCCAGGACAGGGATCAGCCCCAGCATTTT. Its translation is CASSQDRDQPQHF.

Comments on this clone: An end of the junction does not agree with germline; a read error may underlie this. The V call is TRBV7-6, the J call TRBJ2-2; D unresolved. CDR3 length: 14 amino acids. The V gene's germline CDR1 is SGHVS and CDR2 FNYEAQ. This CDR3 reads CASSWYENPGELFF. The DNA for the CDR3 is TGTGCCAGCAGCTGGTATGAGAACCCCGGGGAGCTGTTTTTT.

J is TRBJ2-7 and V is TRBV5-1, with 8 bases aligning to TRBD1. Germline V CDR1 and CDR2: SGHRS, YFSETQ. The CDR3 covers 15 residues. V was clipped by 0 bases and J by 4 bases; unmatched bases: 6. This CDR3 is CASSLDRTGRYEQYF. In DNA, the CDR3 is TGCGCCAGCAGCTTGGATCGGACAGGGAGGTACGAGCAGTACTTC.

About this clone: One junction end disagrees with the germline gene, perhaps due to a read error. The chain couples TRBV4-3 to TRBJ2-7; TRBD2 is a possible D gene (6 bases). The CDR3 runs to 15 residues. Germline V CDR1 and CDR2: LGHNA, YSLEER. CDR3 protein: CASSQDLVLAREQHF. As DNA, the CDR3 is TGCGCCAGCAGCCAAGATTTAGTACTAGCTCGCGAGCAGCACTTC.

This chain connects TRBV6-1 to TRBJ2-7, with D possibly being TRBD1 or TRBD2 (7 bases each). V lost 6 bases to trimming and J lost 3 bases, with 18 bases between them. Germline V gene sequence: CDR1 MNHNS, CDR2 SASEGT. This CDR3 has 15 amino acids. CDR3 amino acids: CASSQGVGGSYEQYF. In nucleotides, the CDR3 is TGTGCCAGCAGCCAGGGGGTCGGGGGGAGCTACGAGCAGTACTTC.

The chain joins TRBV11-3 to TRBJ1-2; D is undetermined. Trimming removed 1 base from V and 7 bases from J, with 10 bases in between. Germline V lookup: CDR1 SGHNT, CDR2 YENEEA. This CDR3 has 13 residues. The CDR3 sequence: CASSLASDGGYTF. DNA for the CDR3: TGTGCCAGCAGCTTAGCTTCTGATGGTGGCTACACCTTC.